These 2 T cell receptor beta chains were all obtained from the same sample, sequenced in a study of blood T cell repertoires in COVID-19. The data were produced by immunoSEQ multiplex PCR, yet TCRdb's version contains in-frame clones alone and is incomplete. Here the sample spans around 250,000 clones, 82% being singletons. Sequences were obtained from PBMCs or T cells enriched from blood (not recorded which). These receptor sequences come from a man aged 35 to 55 who had recovered from COVID-19.

The rearrangement uses TRBV2 and TRBJ2-1; 10 bases match TRBD2. Germline V CDR1 and CDR2: SNHLY, FYNNEI. The CDR3 length is 15 residues. The junction had 9 bases not matched to a gene; V was cut back by 9 bases and J by 4 bases. The CDR3 DNA reads TGTGCCAGTTCTGGACTAGCGGACCCTTACAATGAGCAGTTCTTC. Its translation: CASSGLADPYNEQFF.

This clone has only a few counts. The chain is built from TRBV6-5 and TRBJ1-5; D may be TRBD1 (6 bases). The CDR3 consists of 14 residues. V dropped 6 bases and J dropped 5 bases, with 14 bases sitting between them. Germline CDR1 reads MNHEY; CDR2 reads SVGAGI. The CDR3 loop reads CASRHRDTDQPQHF. The CDR3 coding sequence is TGTGCCAGCAGGCACCGGGACACGGATCAGCCCCAGCATTTT.